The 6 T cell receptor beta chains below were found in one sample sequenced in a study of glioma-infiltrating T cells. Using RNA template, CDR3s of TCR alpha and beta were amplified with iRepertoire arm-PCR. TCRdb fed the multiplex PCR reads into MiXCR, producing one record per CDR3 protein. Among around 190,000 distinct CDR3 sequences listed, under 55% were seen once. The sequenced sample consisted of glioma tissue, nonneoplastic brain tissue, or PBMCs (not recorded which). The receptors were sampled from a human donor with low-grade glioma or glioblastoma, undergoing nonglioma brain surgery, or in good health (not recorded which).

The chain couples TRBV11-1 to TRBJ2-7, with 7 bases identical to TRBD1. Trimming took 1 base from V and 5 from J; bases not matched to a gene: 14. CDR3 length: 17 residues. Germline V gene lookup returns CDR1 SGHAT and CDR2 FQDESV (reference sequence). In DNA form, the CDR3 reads TGTGCCAGCAGCTTAGGACTAAACAGGGGTAATTATCACGAGCAGTACTTC. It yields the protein CASSLGLNRGNYHEQYF.

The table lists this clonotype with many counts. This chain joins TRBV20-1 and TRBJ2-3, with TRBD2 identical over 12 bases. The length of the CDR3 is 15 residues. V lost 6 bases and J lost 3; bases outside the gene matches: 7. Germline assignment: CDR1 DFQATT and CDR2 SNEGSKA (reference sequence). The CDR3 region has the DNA TGCAGTGCAACCGGGACTAGCGGGCGTACAGATACGCAGTATTTT. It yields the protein CSATGTSGRTDTQYF.

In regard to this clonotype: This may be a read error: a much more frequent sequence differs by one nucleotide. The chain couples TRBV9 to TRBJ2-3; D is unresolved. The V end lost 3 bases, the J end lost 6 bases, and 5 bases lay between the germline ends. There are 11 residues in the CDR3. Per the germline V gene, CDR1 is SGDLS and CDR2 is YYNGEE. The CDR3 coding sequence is TGTGCCAGCAGCGCAGGTGATACGCAGTATTTT. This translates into CASSAGDTQYF.

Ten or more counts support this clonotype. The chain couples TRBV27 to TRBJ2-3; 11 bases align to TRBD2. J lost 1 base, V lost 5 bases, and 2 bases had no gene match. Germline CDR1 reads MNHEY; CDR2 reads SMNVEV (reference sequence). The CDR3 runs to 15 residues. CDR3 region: CASSRTSGRTDTQYF. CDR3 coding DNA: TGTGCCAGCAGTAGGACTAGCGGGCGCACAGATACGCAGTATTTT.

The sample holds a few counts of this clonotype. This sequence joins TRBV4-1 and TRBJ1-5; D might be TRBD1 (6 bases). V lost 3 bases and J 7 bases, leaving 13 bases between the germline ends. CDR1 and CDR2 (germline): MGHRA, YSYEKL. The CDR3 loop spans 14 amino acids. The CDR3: CASSHYRDIQPQHF. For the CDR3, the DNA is TGCGCCAGCAGCCACTACAGGGACATACAGCCCCAGCATTTT.

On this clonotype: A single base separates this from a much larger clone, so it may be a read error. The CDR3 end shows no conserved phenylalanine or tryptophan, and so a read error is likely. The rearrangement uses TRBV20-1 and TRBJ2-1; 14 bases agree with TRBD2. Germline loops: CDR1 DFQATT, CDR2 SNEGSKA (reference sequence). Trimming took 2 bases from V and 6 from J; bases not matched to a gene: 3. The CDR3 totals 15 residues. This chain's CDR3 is CSARRLAGGRNEQFS. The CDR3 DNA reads TGCAGTGCTAGACGACTAGCGGGAGGGCGCAATGAGCAGTTCTCC.